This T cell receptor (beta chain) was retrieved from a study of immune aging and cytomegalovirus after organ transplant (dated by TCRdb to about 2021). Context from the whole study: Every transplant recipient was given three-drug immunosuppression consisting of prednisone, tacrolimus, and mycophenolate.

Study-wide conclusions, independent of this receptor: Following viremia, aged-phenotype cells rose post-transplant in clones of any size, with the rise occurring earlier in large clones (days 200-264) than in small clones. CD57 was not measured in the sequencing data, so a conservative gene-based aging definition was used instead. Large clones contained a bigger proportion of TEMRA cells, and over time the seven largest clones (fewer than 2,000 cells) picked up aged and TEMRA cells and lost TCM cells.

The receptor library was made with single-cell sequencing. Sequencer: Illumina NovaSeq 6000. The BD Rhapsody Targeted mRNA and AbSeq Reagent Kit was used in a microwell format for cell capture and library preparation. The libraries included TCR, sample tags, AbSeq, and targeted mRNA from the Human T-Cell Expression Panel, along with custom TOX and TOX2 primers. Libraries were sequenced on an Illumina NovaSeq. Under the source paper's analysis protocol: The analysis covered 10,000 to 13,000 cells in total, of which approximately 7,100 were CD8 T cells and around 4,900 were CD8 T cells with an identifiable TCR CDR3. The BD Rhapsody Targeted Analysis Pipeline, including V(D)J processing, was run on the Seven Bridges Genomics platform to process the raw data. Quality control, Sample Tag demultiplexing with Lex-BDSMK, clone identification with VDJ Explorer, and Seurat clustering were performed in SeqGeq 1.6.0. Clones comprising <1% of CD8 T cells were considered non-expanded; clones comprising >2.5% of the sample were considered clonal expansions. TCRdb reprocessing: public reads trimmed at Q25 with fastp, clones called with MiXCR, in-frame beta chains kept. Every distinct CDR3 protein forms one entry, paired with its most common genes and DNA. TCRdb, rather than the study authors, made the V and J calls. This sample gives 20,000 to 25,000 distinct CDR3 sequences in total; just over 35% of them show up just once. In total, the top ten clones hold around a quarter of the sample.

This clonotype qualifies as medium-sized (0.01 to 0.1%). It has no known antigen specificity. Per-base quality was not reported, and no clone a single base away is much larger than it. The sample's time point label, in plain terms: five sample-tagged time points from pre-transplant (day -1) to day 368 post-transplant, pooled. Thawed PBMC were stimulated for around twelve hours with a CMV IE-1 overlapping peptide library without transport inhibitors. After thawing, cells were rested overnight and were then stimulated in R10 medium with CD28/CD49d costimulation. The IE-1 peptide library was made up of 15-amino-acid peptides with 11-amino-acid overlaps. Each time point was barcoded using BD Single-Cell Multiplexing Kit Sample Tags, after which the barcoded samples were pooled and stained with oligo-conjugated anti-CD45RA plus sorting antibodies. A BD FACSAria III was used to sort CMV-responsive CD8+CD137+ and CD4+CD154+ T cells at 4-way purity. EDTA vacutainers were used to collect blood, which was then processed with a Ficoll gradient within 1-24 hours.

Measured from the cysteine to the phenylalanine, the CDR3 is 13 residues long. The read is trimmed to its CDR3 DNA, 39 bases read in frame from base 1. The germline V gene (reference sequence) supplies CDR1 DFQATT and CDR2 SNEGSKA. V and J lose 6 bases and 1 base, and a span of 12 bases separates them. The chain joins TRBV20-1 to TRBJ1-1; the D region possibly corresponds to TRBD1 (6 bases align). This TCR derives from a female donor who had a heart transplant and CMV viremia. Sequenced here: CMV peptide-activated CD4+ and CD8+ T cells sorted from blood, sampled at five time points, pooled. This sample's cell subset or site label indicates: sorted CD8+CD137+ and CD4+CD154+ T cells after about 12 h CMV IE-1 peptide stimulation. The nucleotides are TGCAGTGCAAGGGGACACCCGAACACTGAAGCTTTCTTT. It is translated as CSARGHPNTEAFF.